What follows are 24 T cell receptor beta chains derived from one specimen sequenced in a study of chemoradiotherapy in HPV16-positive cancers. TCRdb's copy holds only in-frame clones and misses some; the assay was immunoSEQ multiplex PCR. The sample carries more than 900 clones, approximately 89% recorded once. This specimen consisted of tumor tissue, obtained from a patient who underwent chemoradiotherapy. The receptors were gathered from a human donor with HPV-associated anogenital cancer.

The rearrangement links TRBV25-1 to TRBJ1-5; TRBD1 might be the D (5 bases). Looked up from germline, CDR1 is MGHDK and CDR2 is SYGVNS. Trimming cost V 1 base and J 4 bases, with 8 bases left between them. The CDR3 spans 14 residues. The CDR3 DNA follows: TGTGCCAGCAGTGAATGGGGCAGAAATCAGCCCCAGCATTTT. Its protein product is CASSEWGRNQPQHF.

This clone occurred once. DNA for the CDR3: TGCGCCAGCAGCCCCGGCCAGGGCGGGAGCATTCAGTACTTC. Translation: CASSPGQGGSIQYF. The J gene is TRBJ2-4, the V gene TRBV4-3; TRBD2 aligns across 7 bases. Unmatched junction bases numbered 9, after V lost 4 bases and J lost 9 bases. There are 14 residues in the CDR3. The V gene's germline CDR1 is LGHNA and CDR2 YSLEER.

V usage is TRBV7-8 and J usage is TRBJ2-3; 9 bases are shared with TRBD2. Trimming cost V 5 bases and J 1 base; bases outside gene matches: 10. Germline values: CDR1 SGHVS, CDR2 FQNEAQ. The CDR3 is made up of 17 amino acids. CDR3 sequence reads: CASSHKKGLAGTDTQYF. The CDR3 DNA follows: TGTGCCAGCAGCCACAAAAAGGGACTAGCAGGCACAGATACGCAGTATTTT.

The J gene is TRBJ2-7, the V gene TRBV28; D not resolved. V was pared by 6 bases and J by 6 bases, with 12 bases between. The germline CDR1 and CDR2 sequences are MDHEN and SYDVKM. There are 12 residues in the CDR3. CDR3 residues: CASSMGSSEQYF. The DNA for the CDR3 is TGTGCCAGCAGCATGGGATCTAGCGAGCAGTACTTC.

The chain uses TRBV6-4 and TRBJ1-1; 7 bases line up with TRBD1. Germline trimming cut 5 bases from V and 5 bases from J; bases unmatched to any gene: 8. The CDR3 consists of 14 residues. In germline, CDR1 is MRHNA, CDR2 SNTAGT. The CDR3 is CASSTGETGTEAFF. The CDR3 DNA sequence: TGTGCCAGCAGTACAGGGGAAACGGGGACTGAAGCTTTCTTT.

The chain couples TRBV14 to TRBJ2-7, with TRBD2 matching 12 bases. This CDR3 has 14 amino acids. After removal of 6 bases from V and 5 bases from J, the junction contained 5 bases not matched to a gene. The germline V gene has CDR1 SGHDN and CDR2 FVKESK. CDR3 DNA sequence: TGTGCCAGCAGTCTAGCGGGGGGGCGCGACGAGCAGTACTTC. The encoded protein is CASSLAGGRDEQYF.

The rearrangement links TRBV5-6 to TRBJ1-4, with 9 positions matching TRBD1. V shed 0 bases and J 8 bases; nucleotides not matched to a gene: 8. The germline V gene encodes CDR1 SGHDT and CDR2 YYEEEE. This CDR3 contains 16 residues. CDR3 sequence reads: CASSLGLQGAGEKLFF. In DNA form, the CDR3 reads TGTGCCAGCAGCTTGGGATTACAGGGGGCAGGGGAAAAACTGTTTTTT.

The CDR3 loop is CASSSRDRSEAFF. As DNA, the CDR3 is TGTGCCAGTAGCAGCCGGGACAGGAGTGAAGCTTTCTTT. V gene TRBV19 combines with J gene TRBJ1-1; 8 nucleotides agree with TRBD1. Germline V CDR1 and CDR2: LNHDA, SQIVND (reference sequence). J lost 7 bases, V lost 6 bases, and 7 bases had no gene match. This CDR3 region has 13 residues.

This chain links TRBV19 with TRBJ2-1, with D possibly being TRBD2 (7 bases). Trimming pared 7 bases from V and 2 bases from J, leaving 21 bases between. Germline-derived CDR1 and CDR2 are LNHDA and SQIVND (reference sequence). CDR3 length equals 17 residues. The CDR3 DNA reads TGTGCCAGTATCCAGTTCGGATTGGGGGGGCCCTACAATGAGCAGTTCTTC. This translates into CASIQFGLGGPYNEQFF.

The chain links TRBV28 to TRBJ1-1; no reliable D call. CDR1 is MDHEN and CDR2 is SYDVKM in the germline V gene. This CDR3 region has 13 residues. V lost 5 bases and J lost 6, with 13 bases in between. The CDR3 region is CASSLRTRPEAFF. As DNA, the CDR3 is TGTGCCAGCAGTCTTCGGACCCGCCCTGAAGCTTTCTTT.

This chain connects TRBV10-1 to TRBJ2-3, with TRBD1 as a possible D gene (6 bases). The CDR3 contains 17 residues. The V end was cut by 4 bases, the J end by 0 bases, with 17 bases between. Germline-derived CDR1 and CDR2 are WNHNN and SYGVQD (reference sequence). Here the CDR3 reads CASSGLRDTLSTDTQYF. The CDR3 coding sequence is TGCGCCAGCAGTGGCCTCCGGGACACTCTCAGCACAGATACGCAGTATTTT.

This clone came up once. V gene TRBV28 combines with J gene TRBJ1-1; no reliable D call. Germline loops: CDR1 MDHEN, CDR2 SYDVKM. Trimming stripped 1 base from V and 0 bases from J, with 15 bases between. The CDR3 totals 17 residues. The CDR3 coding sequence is TGTGCCAGCAGTTTATCCCGGGTCATCAGAATGAACACTGAAGCTTTCTTT. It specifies CASSLSRVIRMNTEAFF.

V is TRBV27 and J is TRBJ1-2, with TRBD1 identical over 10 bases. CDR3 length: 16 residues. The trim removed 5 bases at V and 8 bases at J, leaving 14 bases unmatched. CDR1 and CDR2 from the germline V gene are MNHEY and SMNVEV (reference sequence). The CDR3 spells CASSRQTGGLGRGYTF. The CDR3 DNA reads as TGTGCCAGCAGTAGGCAGACAGGGGGCCTTGGAAGAGGCTACACCTTC.

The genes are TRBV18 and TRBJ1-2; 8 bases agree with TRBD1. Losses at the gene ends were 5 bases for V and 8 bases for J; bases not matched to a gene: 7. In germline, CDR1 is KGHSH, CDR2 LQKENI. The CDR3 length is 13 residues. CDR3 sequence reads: CASSYGQGEGYTF. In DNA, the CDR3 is TGTGCCAGCTCATACGGACAGGGTGAAGGCTACACCTTC.

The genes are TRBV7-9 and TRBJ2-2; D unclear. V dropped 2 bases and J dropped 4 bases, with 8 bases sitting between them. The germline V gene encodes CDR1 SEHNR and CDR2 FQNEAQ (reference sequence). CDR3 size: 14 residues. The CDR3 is CASSLSGFTGELFF. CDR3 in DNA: TGTGCCAGCAGCTTATCAGGTTTCACCGGGGAGCTGTTTTTT.

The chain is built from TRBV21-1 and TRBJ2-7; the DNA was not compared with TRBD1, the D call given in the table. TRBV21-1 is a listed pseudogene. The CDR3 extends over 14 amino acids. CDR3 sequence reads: CASSKQGAVNEQYF. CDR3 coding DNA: TGTGCCAGCAGCAAACAGGGGGCCGTGAACGAGCAGTACTTC.

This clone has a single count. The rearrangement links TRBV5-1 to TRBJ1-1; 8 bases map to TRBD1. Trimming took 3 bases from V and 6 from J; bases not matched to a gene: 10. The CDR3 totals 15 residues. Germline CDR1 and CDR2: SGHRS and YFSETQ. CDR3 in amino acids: CASSSRQGSFAEAFF. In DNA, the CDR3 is TGCGCCAGCAGCTCCAGACAGGGGAGCTTCGCTGAAGCTTTCTTT.

CDR3: CASSFGYGSYNEQFF. CDR3 in DNA: TGTGCCAGCAGCTTTGGCTACGGCTCCTACAATGAGCAGTTCTTC. This chain uses TRBV5-8 with TRBJ2-1; D unclear. Germline V gene lookup returns CDR1 SGHTS and CDR2 YDEGEE. This CDR3 comprises 15 residues. Trimming pared 2 bases from V and 0 bases from J, leaving 9 bases between.

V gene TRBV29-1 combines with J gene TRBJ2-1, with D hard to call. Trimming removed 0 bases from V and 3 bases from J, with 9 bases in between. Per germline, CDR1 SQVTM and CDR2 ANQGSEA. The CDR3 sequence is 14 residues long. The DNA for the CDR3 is TGCAGCGTTGAAGATCGGTCAGGCTACAATGAGCAGTTCTTC. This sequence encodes CSVEDRSGYNEQFF.

In DNA form, the CDR3 reads TGTGCTAGTGGTTTGGGCGGGGAGACTGAAGCTTTCTTT. It translates to CASGLGGETEAFF. The V call is TRBV12-5, the J call TRBJ1-1; D not certain. CDR3 length: 13 residues. Trimming pared 1 base from V and 5 bases from J, leaving 8 bases between. Germline V gene lookup returns CDR1 LGHNT and CDR2 FRNRAP. The variable domain in full, completed from reference TRBV12-5 and TRBJ1-1, reads DARVTQTPRHKVTEMGQEVTMRCQPILGHNTVFWYRQTMMQGLELLAYFRNRAPLDDSGMPKDRFSAEMPDATLATLKIQPSEPRDSAVYFCASGLGGETEAFFGQGTRLTVV.

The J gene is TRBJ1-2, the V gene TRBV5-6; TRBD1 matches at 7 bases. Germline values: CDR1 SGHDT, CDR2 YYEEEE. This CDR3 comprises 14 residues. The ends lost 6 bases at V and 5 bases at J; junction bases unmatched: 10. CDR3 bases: TGTGCCAGCATCGAAACAGGGGCGATTTATGGCTACACCTTC. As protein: CASIETGAIYGYTF.

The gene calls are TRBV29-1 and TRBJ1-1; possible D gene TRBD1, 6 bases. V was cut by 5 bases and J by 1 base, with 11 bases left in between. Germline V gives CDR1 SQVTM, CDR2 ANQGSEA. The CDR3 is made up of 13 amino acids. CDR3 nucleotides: TGCAGCGTTTCTCAGGGGCAGAACACTGAAGCTTTCTTT. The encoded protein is CSVSQGQNTEAFF.

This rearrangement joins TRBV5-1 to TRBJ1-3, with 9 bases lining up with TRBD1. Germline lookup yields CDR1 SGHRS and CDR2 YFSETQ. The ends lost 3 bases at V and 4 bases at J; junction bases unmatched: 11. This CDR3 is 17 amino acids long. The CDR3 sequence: CASSSGQGPPMGNTIYF. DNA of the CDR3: TGCGCCAGCAGCTCCGGACAGGGGCCTCCGATGGGAAACACCATATATTTT.

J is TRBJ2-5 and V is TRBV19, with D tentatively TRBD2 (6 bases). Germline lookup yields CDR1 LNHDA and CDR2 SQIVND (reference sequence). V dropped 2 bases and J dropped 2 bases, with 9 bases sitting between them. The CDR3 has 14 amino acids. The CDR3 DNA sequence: TGTGCCAGTAGTATAACTAGCCTTCAAGAGACCCAGTACTTC. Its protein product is CASSITSLQETQYF.